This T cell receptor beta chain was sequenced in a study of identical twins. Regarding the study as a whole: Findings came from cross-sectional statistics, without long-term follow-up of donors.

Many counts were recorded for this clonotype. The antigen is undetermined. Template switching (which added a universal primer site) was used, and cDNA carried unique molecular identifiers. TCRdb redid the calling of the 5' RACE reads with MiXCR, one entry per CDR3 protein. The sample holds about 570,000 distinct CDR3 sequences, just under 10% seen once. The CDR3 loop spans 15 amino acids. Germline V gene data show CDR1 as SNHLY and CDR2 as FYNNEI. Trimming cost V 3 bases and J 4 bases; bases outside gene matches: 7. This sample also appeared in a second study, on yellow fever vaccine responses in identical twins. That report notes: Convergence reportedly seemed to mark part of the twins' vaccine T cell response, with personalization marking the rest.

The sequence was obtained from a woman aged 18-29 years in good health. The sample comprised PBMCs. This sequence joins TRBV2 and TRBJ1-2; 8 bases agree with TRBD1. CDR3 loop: CASSDFTGGAYGYTF. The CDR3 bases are TGTGCCAGCAGTGATTTCACAGGGGGAGCCTATGGCTACACCTTC.